Following are 26 T cell receptor beta chains from one sample sequenced in a study of cytomegalovirus exposure and HLA in healthy donors. The PCR ran on 60 Vbeta and 13 Jbeta primers. Clones were sequenced by immunoSEQ multiplex PCR, and TCRdb holds only the in-frame ones, with some missing. The data hold 150,000 to 200,000 clones, with roughly 77% observed a single time. The sample consisted of PBMCs. The receptors shown here come from a man between 35 and 55 years old in good health and CMV-seropositive.

This rearrangement joins TRBV6-5 to TRBJ2-4, with 7 bases matching TRBD2. The CDR3 loop spans 14 amino acids. Germline V lookup: CDR1 MNHEY, CDR2 SVGAGI. V shed 5 bases and J 6 bases; nucleotides not matched to a gene: 7. The CDR3 DNA sequence: TGTGCCAGCAGTACGAAGCGGGGAGCAAACATTCAGTACTTC. This gives the protein CASSTKRGANIQYF.

V is TRBV21-1 and J is TRBJ1-1; TRBD1 is the table's D call and was not checked against the DNA. TRBV21-1 is a listed pseudogene. This CDR3 is built from 14 residues. CDR3 sequence: CASSKEGTNSGAFF. The CDR3 coding sequence is TGTGCCAGCAGCAAAGAGGGGACAAATAGTGGAGCTTTCTTT.

The rearrangement joins TRBV6-1 to TRBJ1-5, with TRBD1 as a possible D gene (5 bases). Trimming took off 7 bases at V and 1 base at J, with 14 bases between the two ends. Germline V gene sequence: CDR1 MNHNS, CDR2 SASEGT. This CDR3 spans 15 amino acids. DNA of the CDR3: TGTGCCAGCACCAGAGACAGTATAAGCAATCAGCCCCAGCATTTT. This codes for CASTRDSISNQPQHF.

The chain couples TRBV5-1 to TRBJ1-2, with TRBD1 as a possible D gene (5 bases). The ends were cut back, 5 bases at V and 7 bases at J, with 9 bases in the middle. Per germline, CDR1 SGHRS and CDR2 YFSETQ. This CDR3 has 11 residues. CDR3 bases: TGCGCCAGCAGACAGGAAGGTGGCTACACCTTC. It is translated as CASRQEGGYTF.

This clone showed up just a few times. The genes are TRBV5-1 and TRBJ1-6, with 7 bases lining up with TRBD1. In germline, CDR1 is SGHRS, CDR2 YFSETQ. The CDR3 is 15 residues long. Losses at the gene ends were 4 bases for V and 9 bases for J; bases not matched to a gene: 10. CDR3 in DNA: TGCGCCAGCAGCAGCGGCGACAGGGTGACTTCACCCCTCCACTTT. It is translated as CASSSGDRVTSPLHF.

The chain carries TRBV6-1 and TRBJ2-5; 10 bases fit TRBD2. This CDR3 is built from 14 residues. The V and J ends lost 2 bases and 4 bases, in that order; junction bases with no gene match: 1. Germline values: CDR1 MNHNS, CDR2 SASEGT. The CDR3 reads CASSELAGAETQYF. CDR3 sequence (DNA): TGTGCCAGCAGTGAACTAGCGGGGGCAGAGACCCAGTACTTC.

This rearrangement joins TRBV5-1 to TRBJ2-3, with 10 positions matching TRBD2. V gave up 5 bases and J gave up 4 bases; unmatched junction bases: 7. The CDR3 totals 15 residues. Germline CDR1 SGHRS, CDR2 YFSETQ. Here the CDR3 DNA reads TGCGCCAGCAGAACTAGCGGGACGGTCTCAGATACGCAGTATTTT. This encodes CASRTSGTVSDTQYF.

This sequence joins TRBV6-1 and TRBJ1-2, with 8 nucleotides matching TRBD1. Germline CDR1 is MNHNS and CDR2 is SASEGT. The V segment lost 7 bases and the J segment 5 bases; nucleotides outside the gene matches: 6. The CDR3 is made up of 13 amino acids. The CDR3 nucleotides are TGTGCCAGCACCAGCGGACAGGGATATGGCTACACCTTC. Residues: CASTSGQGYGYTF.

The V call is TRBV5-1, the J call TRBJ2-2; 12 positions agree with TRBD1. CDR3 length equals 17 residues. The trim removed 0 bases at V and 5 bases at J, leaving 5 bases unmatched. The germline V gene encodes CDR1 SGHRS and CDR2 YFSETQ. The CDR3 region has the DNA TGCGCCAGCAGCTTGGGCGGGACAGGGGGCCTGACCGGGGAGCTGTTTTTT. Encoded protein: CASSLGGTGGLTGELFF.

The chain has TRBV21-1 and TRBJ2-5; the DNA was not used to check the table's D call, TRBD1. TRBV21-1 is classified as a pseudogene. This CDR3 has 18 residues. CDR3 sequence (DNA): TGTGCCAGCAACAAAGTTCCATTCTACGACAGGGCTAGAGAGACCCAGTACTTC. This translates into CASNKVPFYDRARETQYF.

As DNA, the CDR3 is TGTGCCAGCAGCCCCCACCCAGTTAGCAATCAGCCCCAGCATTTT. Its protein is CASSPHPVSNQPQHF. J is TRBJ1-5 and V is TRBV7-2; D is unresolved. The V gene's germline CDR1 is SGHTA and CDR2 FQGNSA. V lost 5 bases and J 0 bases, leaving 11 bases between the germline ends. The CDR3 consists of 15 residues.

The rearrangement joins TRBV5-5 to TRBJ1-2, with TRBD1 as a possible D gene (5 bases). The CDR3 spans 14 residues. Germline V gives CDR1 SGHKS, CDR2 YYEKEE (reference sequence). Trimming shortened V by 4 bases and J by 6 bases, and 16 bases separated the two germline ends. The CDR3 is CASSRGGAGNGYTF. CDR3 bases: TGTGCCAGCAGCCGTGGCGGGGCAGGGAATGGCTACACCTTC.

The gene calls are TRBV21-1 and TRBJ2-1; the table's D call, TRBD2, has no DNA check behind it. TRBV21-1 is a known pseudogene. This CDR3 is 16 amino acids long. The CDR3 protein is CASSKGGRESYNEQFF. In nucleotides, the CDR3 is TGTGCCAGCAGCAAAGGCGGGAGGGAATCCTACAATGAGCAGTTCTTC.

V and J are TRBV6-1 and TRBJ1-1; TRBD1 agrees at 8 bases. Germline assignment: CDR1 MNHNS and CDR2 SASEGT. The junction had 2 bases not matched to a gene; V was cut back by 8 bases and J by 0 bases. The CDR3 runs to 13 residues. CDR3 region: CASRQGMNTEAFF. DNA of the CDR3: TGTGCCAGCCGACAGGGGATGAACACTGAAGCTTTCTTT.

The V and J genes are TRBV5-4 and TRBJ2-5; 8 positions agree with TRBD1. After removal of 0 bases from V and 2 bases from J, the junction contained 9 bases not matched to a gene. Germline V gives CDR1 SGHNT, CDR2 YYREEE (reference sequence). This CDR3 has 17 amino acids. The CDR3 DNA reads TGTGCCAGCAGCTTGGGGCGACAGGGGTCGAAACAAGAGACCCAGTACTTC. Protein sequence: CASSLGRQGSKQETQYF.

This clone was recorded once. This chain uses TRBV18 with TRBJ1-1, with D tentatively TRBD1 (5 bases). Between the trimmed V and J ends, which lost 8 bases and 3 bases, there was a span of 22 bases. Germline CDR1 reads KGHSH; CDR2 reads LQKENI. This CDR3 is 16 amino acids long. CDR3 amino acids: CASLETSRTGDTEAFF. The CDR3 region has the DNA TGTGCCAGCCTAGAAACGAGCCGGACGGGGGACACTGAAGCTTTCTTT.

The chain joins TRBV29-1 to TRBJ2-7; TRBD1 might be the D (6 bases). Germline V CDR1 and CDR2: SQVTM, ANQGSEA. The CDR3 is 14 amino acids. V dropped 4 bases and J dropped 0 bases, with 13 bases sitting between them. This CDR3 is CSVGQGNPSYEQYF. CDR3 DNA sequence: TGCAGCGTTGGCCAGGGGAATCCCTCCTACGAGCAGTACTTC.

This clone came up once. V and J are TRBV7-2 and TRBJ2-7; 10 nucleotides line up with TRBD2. V gave up 5 bases and J gave up 2 bases; unmatched junction bases: 9. The V gene's germline CDR1 is SGHTA and CDR2 FQGNSA. The CDR3 is 16 amino acids. The CDR3 loop reads CASSPIKREGAYEQYF. In DNA, the CDR3 is TGTGCCAGCAGCCCGATCAAGCGGGAGGGAGCCTACGAGCAGTACTTC.

This clone has just one count. The chain uses TRBV6-1 and TRBJ2-5; the match to TRBD1 covers 10 bases. Near its end, the DNA agrees better with TRBJ2-7, so the J call may be wrong. CDR3 length: 14 amino acids. The germline V gene encodes CDR1 MNHNS and CDR2 SASEGT. For the CDR3, the DNA is TGTGCCAGCAGTGGGGGGGGACAGGGGAACGAGCAGTACTTC. This encodes CASSGGGQGNEQYF.

This chain uses TRBV4-1 with TRBJ2-1; no reliable D call. From germline, CDR1 is MGHRA and CDR2 YSYEKL. Trimming stripped 4 bases from V and 0 bases from J, with 16 bases between. The CDR3 runs to 17 residues. As DNA, the CDR3 is TGCGCCAGCAGCCCCTCCGAGGTCTACGTCTCCTACAATGAGCAGTTCTTC. It yields the protein CASSPSEVYVSYNEQFF.

The chain joins TRBV2 to TRBJ2-5; 9 nucleotides match TRBD2. Trimming cost V 6 bases and J 1 base; bases outside gene matches: 3. The CDR3 loop spans 14 amino acids. In germline, CDR1 is SNHLY, CDR2 FYNNEI. The CDR3 region has the DNA TGTGCCAGCAGATGGCGGGAGGGCCAAGAGACCCAGTACTTC. Protein: CASRWREGQETQYF. The whole variable domain, remainder taken from reference TRBV2 and TRBJ2-5, is EPEVTQTPSHQVTQMGQEVILRCVPISNHLYFYWYRQILGQKVEFLVSFYNNEISEKSEIFDDQFSVERPDGSNFTLKIRSTKLEDSAMYFCASRWREGQETQYFGPGTRLLVL.

V and J are TRBV5-1 and TRBJ2-1; 11 bases agree with TRBD2. Per germline, CDR1 SGHRS and CDR2 YFSETQ. The CDR3 is 15 residues long. With V trimmed by 4 bases and J by 3 bases, 3 bases remained unmatched. CDR3 in amino acids: CASSAGLAGYNEQFF. The CDR3 DNA is TGCGCCAGCAGCGCCGGACTAGCGGGCTACAATGAGCAGTTCTTC.

V and J are TRBV10-3 and TRBJ2-5; 7 positions agree with TRBD2. The germline gives CDR1 ENHRY, CDR2 SYGVKD. CDR3 size: 16 residues. With V trimmed by 5 bases and J by 2 bases, 11 bases remained unmatched. CDR3 DNA: TGTGCCATCAGTCCGGCGGTAGGGAGGGCGCAAGAGACCCAGTACTTC. Protein sequence: CAISPAVGRAQETQYF.

Regarding this clone: The same CDR3 arises from other DNA sequences in this sample as well. This chain connects TRBV2 to TRBJ2-7, with 8 bases that match TRBD1. The CDR3 runs to 13 residues. CDR1 and CDR2 (germline): SNHLY, FYNNEI. J was trimmed by 5 bases and V by 6 bases; bases with no gene match: 6. DNA of the CDR3: TGTGCCAGCAGGGACAGGGTCTTCAACGAGCAGTACTTC. This codes for CASRDRVFNEQYF. The entire variable domain, with the rest obtained from reference TRBV2 and TRBJ2-7, is as follows: EPEVTQTPSHQVTQMGQEVILRCVPISNHLYFYWYRQILGQKVEFLVSFYNNEISEKSEIFDDQFSVERPDGSNFTLKIRSTKLEDSAMYFCASRDRVFNEQYFGPGTRLTVT.

This clone came up a few times. This chain links TRBV4-1 with TRBJ1-3, with TRBD1 as a possible D gene (6 bases). Between the trimmed V and J ends, which lost 4 bases and 0 bases, there was a span of 13 bases. The CDR3 is 16 amino acids. Germline lookup yields CDR1 MGHRA and CDR2 YSYEKL. The DNA of the CDR3 is TGCGCCAGCAGCCGAGGGGGAAAGAGCTCTGGAAACACCATATATTTT. Its protein is CASSRGGKSSGNTIYF.

The rearrangement uses TRBV6-5 and TRBJ1-1; D is unclear. The CDR3 sequence is 13 residues long. Germline V gene data show CDR1 as MNHEY and CDR2 as SVGAGI. Trimming left V 6 bases short and J 1 base short, with 9 bases between. CDR3 sequence: CASRRGTNTEAFF. The CDR3 coding sequence is TGTGCCAGCAGGCGGGGTACGAACACTGAAGCTTTCTTT.